This T cell receptor beta chain was sequenced for a study of blood T cell repertoires in COVID-19. Study in general: The origin of the acute and convalescent COVID-19 samples was the United States, Italy and Spain. T cells, B-cell-depleted T cells, or PBMCs supplied cDNA or gDNA.

Some clones are missing from TCRdb's copy, which holds only in-frame ones; the method was immunoSEQ multiplex PCR. The data show about 120,000 clones, with more than 60% seen just once and 2.3% held by the top ten. In germline, CDR1 is LNHDA, CDR2 SQIVND (reference sequence). This CDR3 has 16 amino acids. Trimming cost V 2 bases and J 6 bases; bases outside gene matches: 8. Material for sequencing was peripheral blood. The sequence came from a man in his 70s with acute or convalescent COVID-19. The chain links TRBV19 to TRBJ2-3; 10 positions match TRBD1. CDR3 region: CASSILSGTGVDTQYF. DNA for the CDR3: TGTGCCAGTAGTATACTTTCCGGGACAGGGGTTGATACGCAGTATTTT.